One sample yielded the 11 T cell receptor beta chains listed below, sequenced in a study of patients and donors after allogeneic stem cell transplantation. TCRdb reanalysed the RT-PCR reads using MiXCR and keeps one entry per CDR3 protein. The repertoire consists of 920,000 or so distinct CDR3 sequences, with more than 15% occurring once and the leading ten covering roughly 6%. The sequenced material came from blood, either unsorted or a sorted T cell fraction (not recorded which). The receptors come from a human donor who was either an allogeneic HSCT recipient or a stem cell or donor lymphocyte infusion donor (not recorded which). It is not recorded whose cells these are; they may come from a transplant donor.

The chain uses TRBV7-8 and TRBJ2-7; TRBD1 matches 7 bases. In germline, CDR1 is SGHVS, CDR2 FQNEAQ. The CDR3 totals 15 residues. The trim removed 5 bases at V and 2 bases at J, leaving 9 bases unmatched. CDR3 coding DNA: TGTGCCAGCAGCCCCTTGAGGGGGCCCACCTACGAGCAGTACTTC. Translation gives CASSPLRGPTYEQYF.

Comments on this clonotype: This may come from a read error, since a much larger clone is one base off. The rearrangement uses TRBV25-1 and TRBJ2-1, with TRBD1 matching 8 bases. The CDR3 consists of 15 residues. Germline values: CDR1 MGHDK, CDR2 SYGVNS. The trim removed 4 bases at V and 2 bases at J, leaving 4 bases unmatched. CDR3 amino acids: CASSARTGPYNEQFF. The CDR3 coding sequence is TGTGCCAGCAGTGCCCGGACAGGGCCCTACAATGAGCAGTTCTTC.

This clonotype came up a few times. The rearrangement links TRBV10-3 to TRBJ1-5, with D possibly being TRBD1 (5 bases). The CDR3 runs to 15 residues. V was cut by 3 bases and J by 1 base, with 10 bases left in between. Germline V CDR1 and CDR2: ENHRY, SYGVKD. The CDR3 loop is CAISEGGDSNQPQHF. The CDR3 coding sequence is TGTGCCATCAGTGAAGGAGGGGACAGCAATCAGCCCCAGCATTTT.

The rearrangement uses TRBV9 and TRBJ1-5; D is undetermined. Germline V gene data show CDR1 as SGDLS and CDR2 as YYNGEE. This CDR3 has 15 amino acids. V was trimmed by 0 bases and J by 4 bases, leaving 11 bases between them. The CDR3 here is CASSVEGGPNQPQHF. In DNA form, the CDR3 reads TGTGCCAGCAGCGTAGAAGGAGGGCCGAATCAGCCCCAGCATTTT.

The chain couples TRBV18 to TRBJ2-1; the D is unclear. V was pared by 9 bases and J by 0 bases, with 12 bases between. Germline V gene lookup returns CDR1 KGHSH and CDR2 LQKENI. This CDR3 has 14 amino acids. This CDR3 reads CASRRPSSYNEQFF. CDR3 bases: TGTGCCAGTCGACGCCCCAGCTCCTACAATGAGCAGTTCTTC.

V is TRBV2 and J is TRBJ1-5; D remains unclear. Trimming cost V 2 bases and J 9 bases, with 8 bases left between them. Germline-derived CDR1 and CDR2 are SNHLY and FYNNEI. The CDR3 is 12 amino acids. For the CDR3, the DNA is TGTGCCAGCAGTGAACAGGTTCTGCCCCAGCATTTT. This encodes CASSEQVLPQHF.

The J gene is TRBJ1-1, the V gene TRBV7-9; TRBD1 might be the D (6 bases). This CDR3 spans 14 amino acids. Germline lookup yields CDR1 SEHNR and CDR2 FQNEAQ (reference sequence). Trimming pared 1 base from V and 3 bases from J, leaving 9 bases between. CDR3 bases: TGTGCCAGCAGCTTAGTGGGACACTACACTGAAGCTTTCTTT. This sequence encodes CASSLVGHYTEAFF.

The chain carries TRBV20-1 and TRBJ2-3; 10 bases agree with TRBD2. Trimming cost V 6 bases and J 0 bases; bases outside gene matches: 12. Germline CDR1 DFQATT, CDR2 SNEGSKA (reference sequence). This CDR3 is built from 17 residues. In nucleotides, the CDR3 is TGCAGTGCCACCTCCCGACGGACTAGCGGAAGCACAGATACGCAGTATTTT. It is translated as CSATSRRTSGSTDTQYF.

The genes are TRBV20-1 and TRBJ2-7; D may be TRBD1 or TRBD2 (5 bases each). The CDR3 extends over 17 amino acids. CDR1 and CDR2 (germline): DFQATT, SNEGSKA (reference sequence). Trimming removed 2 bases at V and 1 base at J, with 21 bases between. CDR3: CSARFKLRGQASYEQYF. The CDR3 DNA follows: TGCAGTGCTAGATTCAAACTCCGGGGCCAAGCGTCCTACGAGCAGTACTTC.

This clonotype was seen only a few times. The V gene is TRBV6-1, the J gene TRBJ2-1, with D maybe TRBD1 (6 bases). The CDR3 contains 13 residues. The V end lost 4 bases, the J end lost 9 bases, and 13 bases lay between the germline ends. Germline V lookup: CDR1 MNHNS, CDR2 SASEGT. CDR3 in amino acids: CASSATGIGEQFF. The DNA for the CDR3 is TGTGCCAGCAGTGCCACAGGGATCGGTGAGCAGTTCTTC.

V is TRBV10-3 and J is TRBJ1-1; D unresolved. V lost 6 bases and J 4 bases, leaving 9 bases between the germline ends. From germline, CDR1 is ENHRY and CDR2 SYGVKD. The CDR3 has 12 residues. CDR3 sequence (DNA): TGTGCCATCAGAGGATTAGGCACTGAAGCTTTCTTT. It codes for CAIRGLGTEAFF.